This entry describes one TCR beta chain. This sample stems from a study of OX40 agonist ivuxolimab in advanced cancers. Repertoires were generated with immunoSEQ multiplex PCR, while TCRdb's copy carries only in-frame clones and drops some. This sample has about 22,000 clones, with 88% found just once. The junction had 6 bases not matched to a gene; V was cut back by 0 bases and J by 4 bases. The germline gives CDR1 LGHNA, CDR2 YNFKEQ. The CDR3 spans 16 residues. V is TRBV4-2 and J is TRBJ2-1; 7 nucleotides line up with TRBD2. The sequenced sample was CD4+ or CD8+ T cells sorted from blood, obtained in a trial of the OX40 agonist ivuxolimab. The receptor comes from an adult with an advanced solid tumor such as melanoma, head and neck, liver or kidney cancer. The CDR3 nucleotides are TGTGCCAGCAGCCAAGATGGGGCGGGAGATTACAATGAGCAGTTCTTC. Translated: CASSQDGAGDYNEQFF.